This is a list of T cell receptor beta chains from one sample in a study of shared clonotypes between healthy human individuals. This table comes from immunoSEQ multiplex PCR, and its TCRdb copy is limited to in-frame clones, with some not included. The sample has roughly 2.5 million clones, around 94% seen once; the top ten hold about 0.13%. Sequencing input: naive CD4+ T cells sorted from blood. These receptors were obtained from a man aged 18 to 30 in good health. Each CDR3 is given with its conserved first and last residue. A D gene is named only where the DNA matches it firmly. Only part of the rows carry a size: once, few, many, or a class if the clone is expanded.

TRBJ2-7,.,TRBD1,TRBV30,TGTGCCTTGGAGGGGACAGGGGGTCACCACGAGCAGTACTTC,CALEGTGGHHEQYF
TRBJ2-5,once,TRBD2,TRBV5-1,TGCGCCAGCAGTGCGGGAGGGCCTGGGGAGACCCAGTACTTC,CASSAGGPGETQYF
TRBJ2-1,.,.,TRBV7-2,TGTGCCAGCAGCAATATCGCGGGACAGCAGTTCTTC,CASSNIAGQQFF
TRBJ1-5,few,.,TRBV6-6,TGTGCCAGCAGTTACCAAGGTGGCAATCAGCCCCAGCATTTT,CASSYQGGNQPQHF
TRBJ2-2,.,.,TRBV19,TGTGCCAGTAGCACCCGACGGGCCAACACCGGGGAGCTGTTTTTT,CASSTRRANTGELFF
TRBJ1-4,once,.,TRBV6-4,TGTGCCAGCAGCGAGGGTTACGGGGGAGAAAAACTGTTTTTT,CASSEGYGGEKLFF
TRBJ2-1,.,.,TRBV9,TGTGCCAGCAGCGGATCGACAGGACTGTTTGGCAATGAGCAGTTCTTC,CASSGSTGLFGNEQFF
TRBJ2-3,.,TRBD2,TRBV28,TGTGCCAGCGGCGGGGGGTATAAAGATACGCAGTATTTT,CASGGGYKDTQYF
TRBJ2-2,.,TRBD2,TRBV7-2,TGTGCCAGCAGTCAGGGACTAGCGGGGGGGCCGAGCACCGGGGAGCTGTTTTTT,CASSQGLAGGPSTGELFF
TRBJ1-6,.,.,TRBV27,TGTGCCAGCAAGGCAGTTCTTGCGGGTTCACCCCTCCACTTT,CASKAVLAGSPLHF